This T cell receptor beta chain was retrieved from a study of post-analysis software for immune sequencing data. V lost 5 bases to trimming and J lost 4 bases, with 10 bases between them. CDR3 size: 14 residues. Germline values: CDR1 SGHRS, CDR2 YFSETQ. On this clonotype itself: Its specificity is not known.

Sequencing libraries made from TCR beta cDNA carried unique molecular identifiers. TCRdb fed the PCR reads into MiXCR, producing one record per CDR3 protein. There are approximately 730,000 distinct CDR3 sequences in the sample; approximately 30% occur only once, and roughly 0.57% lies in the top ten. Study outcomes and limitations: The study found TRBV5-6, TRBV5-1 and TRBV20-1 among roughly 5 TRBV segments more frequent in patients than controls.

Sequencing was done on a sample of blood. The clonotype originates from a girl aged 10 to 17 with multiple sclerosis. The chain recombines TRBV5-1 with TRBJ2-6; D remains unclear. CDR3 residues: CASRLFGGANVLTF. In nucleotides, the CDR3 is TGCGCCAGCAGACTATTTGGAGGGGCCAACGTCCTGACTTTC. The full variable domain, with the rest looked up from reference TRBV5-1 and TRBJ2-6, is KAGVTQTPRYLIKTRGQQVTLSCSPISGHRSVSWYQQTPGQGLQFLFEYFSETQRNKGNFPGRFSGRQFSNSRSEMNVSTLELGDSALYLCASRLFGGANVLTFGAGSRLTVL.